This T cell receptor (beta chain) is from a study of blood T cell repertoires in COVID-19. The junction had 3 bases not matched to a gene; V was cut back by 10 bases and J by 9 bases. The germline gives CDR1 SNHLY, CDR2 FYNNEI. The CDR3 spans 12 residues. Profiling relied on immunoSEQ multiplex PCR, and the TCRdb table lists in-frame clones only, not all of them. The sample yields about 140,000 clones, more than 60% seen once. The sequence was collected from a man aged 50-59 years with acute or convalescent COVID-19. The sample consisted of peripheral blood. The chain couples TRBV2 to TRBJ1-6, with 10 nucleotides matching TRBD1. The CDR3 protein is CATGQGSSPLHF. The CDR3 nucleotides are TGTGCCACGGGACAGGGGAGTTCACCCCTCCACTTT.